This TCR beta chain is drawn from a study of beta chain features in type 1 diabetes. The CDR3 has 15 residues. Trimming left V 1 base short and J 3 bases short, with 10 bases between. Germline-derived CDR1 and CDR2 are SGHTA and FQGNSA. Whole-study findings and limits: Among patients with Type 1 diabetes, TCRB CDR3s were moderately but significantly shorter in every one of the four CD4+ subsets.

The authors reverse transcribed all of the isolated RNA, so sequencing captured expressed TCRB transcripts. Deep immunoSEQ sequencing covered naive, central memory and regulatory T cell samples. Measured with immunoSEQ multiplex PCR; TCRdb has only the in-frame clones, and not every one. The data show under 850,000 clones, about an eighth seen once. This clone was seen more than once but under ten times. Its antigen is as yet unknown. This chain connects TRBV7-2 to TRBJ1-5, with D maybe TRBD1 (5 bases). This TCR was sampled from a man between 18 and 29 years old with type 1 diabetes. Input material: naive CD4+ T cells from blood. The CDR3 protein is CASSLVGTDNQPQHF. CDR3 sequence (DNA): TGTGCCAGCAGCTTAGTAGGGACGGACAATCAGCCCCAGCATTTT.